This TCR beta chain stems from a study of blood T cell repertoires in COVID-19. The wider study: T cells, B-cell-depleted T cells, or PBMCs supplied cDNA or gDNA.

How the authors handled the data: Researchers report that nucleated cell counts were estimated from reference gene primer amplification. Here immunoSEQ multiplex PCR was the method, and the copy in TCRdb shows in-frame clones only, minus some. The V and J calls and the clone size are those of that table, but D and trimming were determined from the DNA. The sample lists approximately 400,000 clones; around 83% were seen once. The CDR3 has 14 residues. After removal of 7 bases from V and 7 bases from J, the junction contained 9 bases not matched to a gene. Germline assignment: CDR1 ENHRY and CDR2 SYGVKD.

Material for sequencing was PBMCs or T cells enriched from blood (not recorded which). The chain is built from TRBV10-3 and TRBJ2-2, with 7 bases aligning to TRBD2. The source of this sequence is a woman between 50 and 59 years old who had recovered from COVID-19. The CDR3 loop is CAIKLGLGVGELFF. Here the CDR3 DNA reads TGTGCCATCAAACTCGGACTAGGGGTCGGGGAGCTGTTTTTT.